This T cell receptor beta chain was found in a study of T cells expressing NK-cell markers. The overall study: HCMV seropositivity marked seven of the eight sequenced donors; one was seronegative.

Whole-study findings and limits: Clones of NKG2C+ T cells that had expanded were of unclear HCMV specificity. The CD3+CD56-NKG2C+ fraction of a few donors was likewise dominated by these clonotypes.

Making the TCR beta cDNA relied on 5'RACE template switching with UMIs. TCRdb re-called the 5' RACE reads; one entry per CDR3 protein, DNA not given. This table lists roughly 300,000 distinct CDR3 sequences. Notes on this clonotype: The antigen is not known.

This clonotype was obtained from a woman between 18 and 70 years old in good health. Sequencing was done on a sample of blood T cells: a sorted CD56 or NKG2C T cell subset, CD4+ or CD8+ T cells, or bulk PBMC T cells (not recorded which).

CDR3 residues: CASSLLGQGPEQYF. The chain is built from TRBV28 and TRBJ2-7; the D gene TCRdb calls, TRBD1, cannot be checked with no DNA. Germline V gives CDR1 MDHEN, CDR2 SYDVKM. The length of the CDR3 is 14 residues.